The 22 T cell receptor beta chains presented below share a single source sample, sequenced in a study of blood T cells in healthy people across ages. Alongside a J-beta primer mix, a sample-barcoded 5' primer served in a second PCR lasting about 7 to 11 cycles. Using its own MiXCR run on the 5' RACE reads, TCRdb lists one record per CDR3 protein. The profile covers 1.5 million to 2 million distinct CDR3 sequences, with 49% appearing a single time and over 2% taken by the ten largest. Sequenced sample: blood. The receptors here all came from a woman aged 40 to 50 in good health.

This clonotype was detected a few times. The J gene is TRBJ2-2, the V gene TRBV20-1; D is unclear. Germline-derived CDR1 and CDR2 are DFQATT and SNEGSKA (reference sequence). The germline V and J ends were trimmed by 1 base and 11 bases, with 8 bases remaining between them. The CDR3 totals 11 residues. CDR3 residues: CSARGVDELFF. The CDR3, as DNA: TGCAGTGCTAGAGGGGTGGATGAGCTGTTTTTT.

The CDR3 sequence is CASSYVGLAGAYEQYF. The CDR3 DNA sequence: TGTGCCAGCAGTTACGTCGGACTAGCGGGGGCCTACGAGCAGTACTTC. V usage is TRBV6-5 and J usage is TRBJ2-7; 13 bases are a match to TRBD2. This CDR3 comprises 16 residues. The germline gives CDR1 MNHEY, CDR2 SVGAGI. The V gene end was trimmed by 2 bases and the J gene end by 2 bases; junction bases not matched to a gene: 3.

The chain has TRBV6-4 and TRBJ2-4, with 9 bases matching TRBD2. In germline, CDR1 is MRHNA, CDR2 SNTAGT. V lost 4 bases to trimming and J lost 8 bases; unmatched junction nucleotides: 3. The CDR3 is 13 amino acids. CDR3 residues: CASSAQRGDIQYF. The CDR3 nucleotides read TGTGCCAGCAGTGCCCAGCGGGGGGACATTCAGTACTTC.

This clonotype was found a few times. The chain links TRBV7-8 to TRBJ2-3; TRBD2 agrees at 12 bases. CDR3 length: 17 residues. The germline gives CDR1 SGHVS, CDR2 FQNEAQ. With V trimmed by 2 bases and J by 7 bases, 10 bases remained unmatched. The CDR3: CASSLSTSGGIRYTQYF. CDR3 coding DNA: TGTGCCAGCAGCTTATCTACTAGCGGGGGGATAAGGTATACGCAGTATTTT.

This chain links TRBV7-3 with TRBJ1-1; tentative D call: TRBD1 (6 bases). Germline CDR1 and CDR2: SGHTA and FQGTGA. This CDR3 has 15 residues. V dropped 7 bases and J dropped 1 base, with 16 bases sitting between them. The chain's CDR3 is CASKVQGWGNTEAFF. For the CDR3, the DNA is TGTGCCAGCAAGGTACAGGGATGGGGGAACACTGAAGCTTTCTTT.

This clonotype was detected ten times or more. The rearrangement links TRBV2 to TRBJ1-2; D call uncertain. The CDR3 length is 13 residues. V was cut by 3 bases and J by 4 bases, with 9 bases left in between. Per germline, CDR1 SNHLY and CDR2 FYNNEI. The CDR3 nucleotides are TGTGCCAGCAGTGAGCAGGAGACCTATGGCTACACCTTC. This encodes CASSEQETYGYTF.

The rearrangement uses TRBV3-1 and TRBJ2-5, with D possibly being TRBD2 (5 bases). V lost 0 bases and J lost 1, with 9 bases in between. Germline assignment: CDR1 LGHDT and CDR2 YNNKEL (reference sequence). The CDR3 is 15 residues long. The CDR3 region is CASSQESGFQETQYF. In DNA, the CDR3 is TGTGCCAGCAGCCAAGAGTCGGGATTCCAAGAGACCCAGTACTTC.

The chain joins TRBV7-2 to TRBJ2-3; unclear D gene. V shed 5 bases and J shed 4 bases, with 16 bases lying between them. This CDR3 is built from 15 residues. Germline V lookup: CDR1 SGHTA, CDR2 FQGNSA. CDR3 nucleotide sequence: TGTGCCAGCAGCCCTCTCGCCGGCCCTCCAGATACGCAGTATTTT. Residues: CASSPLAGPPDTQYF.

This clonotype occurred a few times. The chain uses TRBV27 and TRBJ2-7; D assignment may be TRBD1 or TRBD2 (6 bases each). The J call could be wrong; TRBJ2-5 is a better fit for the DNA end. Germline V gene sequence: CDR1 MNHEY, CDR2 SMNVEV (reference sequence). This CDR3 has 16 amino acids. The CDR3 nucleotides read TGTGCCCCTGGGGCTAGCGTTCCGAGGGGGCAAGAGACCCAGTACTTC. Residues: CAPGASVPRGQETQYF.

This clonotype was observed a few times. This chain uses TRBV20-1 with TRBJ2-1, with 10 bases fitting TRBD2. V was pared by 3 bases and J by 5 bases, with 4 bases of the junction left unmatched. CDR3 length: 14 amino acids. The V gene's germline CDR1 is DFQATT and CDR2 SNEGSKA (reference sequence). CDR3 residues: CSARSGGGDNEQFF. The CDR3 region has the DNA TGCAGTGCTAGGAGCGGGGGGGGAGACAATGAGCAGTTCTTC.

Comments on this clonotype: A much larger clone sits a single nucleotide away, making a read error possible. The rearrangement joins TRBV9 to TRBJ2-5, with D possibly being TRBD1 or TRBD2 (6 bases each). Per germline, CDR1 SGDLS and CDR2 YYNGEE. This CDR3 spans 14 amino acids. V gave up 0 bases and J gave up 7 bases, with 13 bases separating them. CDR3 region: CASSVAGGGGTQYF. The CDR3 DNA is TGTGCCAGCAGCGTAGCCGGGGGCGGAGGGACCCAGTACTTC.

This clonotype has more than one count but fewer than ten. The chain employs TRBV6-2 or TRBV6-3 and TRBJ2-5; TRBD1 agrees at 9 bases. V was clipped by 5 bases and J by 2 bases; unmatched bases: 9. The length of the CDR3 is 16 residues. Germline-derived CDR1 and CDR2 are MNHEY and SVGEGT. CDR3 sequence: CASSNGDRVNQETQYF. CDR3 bases: TGTGCCAGCAGTAATGGGGACAGGGTTAATCAAGAGACCCAGTACTTC.

The rearrangement joins TRBV6-5 to TRBJ1-1, with a tentative D call TRBD1 (6 bases). Germline CDR1 MNHEY, CDR2 SVGAGI. Trimming took 2 bases from V and 5 from J, leaving 12 bases between them. This CDR3 spans 14 amino acids. The CDR3 nucleotides are TGTGCCAGCAGTTACAGGGGGGCAAGTACTGAAGCTTTCTTT. Translating gives CASSYRGASTEAFF.

This chain uses TRBV20-1 with TRBJ2-5; the match to TRBD2 covers 10 bases. The end of the DNA is better explained by TRBJ2-4, so the J call may be wrong. Germline V CDR1 and CDR2: DFQATT, SNEGSKA (reference sequence). The CDR3 extends over 14 amino acids. The CDR3 region has the DNA TGCAGTGCTAGTCCCAGCGGGGGGGAAAACATTCAGTACTTC. Amino acids: CSASPSGGENIQYF.

This clonotype was detected only a few times. The chain is built from TRBV7-6 and TRBJ2-5, with 8 bases fitting TRBD2. Germline V gene data show CDR1 as SGHVS and CDR2 as FNYEAQ. With 1 base clipped from V and 0 bases from J, the junction kept 7 bases outside the gene matches. This CDR3 has 17 residues. The DNA for the CDR3 is TGTGCCAGCAGCTTAGGGGCGACTAGCGTTAACCAAGAGACCCAGTACTTC. Translating it yields CASSLGATSVNQETQYF.

The chain combines TRBV27 with TRBJ2-7, with 8 bases identical to TRBD1. The CDR3 runs to 15 residues. Per the germline V gene, CDR1 is MNHEY and CDR2 is SMNVEV (reference sequence). The ends lost 7 bases at V and 2 bases at J; junction bases unmatched: 10. The CDR3 region is CASIGPRQGPYEQYF. CDR3 DNA sequence: TGTGCCAGCATAGGTCCGCGACAGGGGCCCTACGAGCAGTACTTC.

This clonotype was recorded only once. Compared with germline, one end of the junction differs, possibly owing to a read error. This chain joins TRBV11-1 and TRBJ2-7; 10 bases fit TRBD1. The germline V gene encodes CDR1 SGHAT and CDR2 FQDESV (reference sequence). This CDR3 comprises 13 residues. The CDR3 sequence: CAGSLGQGYEQYF. The CDR3 DNA reads as TGTGCCGGCAGCTTGGGACAGGGGTACGAGCAGTACTTC.

The sample holds a few counts of this clonotype. The chain combines TRBV13 with TRBJ2-3; 10 bases align to TRBD2. V trimming: 5 bases; J trimming: 9 bases; junction bases outside the gene matches: 11. Germline CDR1 is PRHDT and CDR2 is FYEKMQ (reference sequence). This CDR3 has 15 residues. CDR3: CASSPLAGAGDTQYF. The CDR3 DNA reads as TGTGCCAGCAGCCCCCTAGCGGGGGCAGGGGACACGCAGTATTTT.

The V call is TRBV11-2, the J call TRBJ2-7; 10 bases line up with TRBD2. The CDR3 is made up of 14 amino acids. Germline trimming cut 6 bases from V and 7 bases from J; bases unmatched to any gene: 9. Per the germline V gene, CDR1 is SGHAT and CDR2 is FQNNGV. CDR3 nucleotide sequence: TGTGCCAGCAGTGTAGCGGGGGGCAACAATGAGCAGTACTTC. This codes for CASSVAGGNNEQYF.

This clonotype has just a few counts. This chain links TRBV6-2 or TRBV6-3 with TRBJ2-1; 8 bases map to TRBD2. This CDR3 is built from 16 residues. V gave up 6 bases and J gave up 0 bases; unmatched junction bases: 7. Germline V gives CDR1 MNHEY, CDR2 SVGEGT. This CDR3 is CASSTLRGGSYNEQFF. The CDR3 region has the DNA TGTGCCAGCAGCACCTTACGGGGGGGCTCCTACAATGAGCAGTTCTTC.

This clonotype has a count of ten or more. The rearrangement links TRBV6-2 or TRBV6-3 to TRBJ2-7; weak D call: TRBD1 (5 bases). Between the trimmed V and J ends, which lost 2 bases and 7 bases, there was a span of 9 bases. Germline V gene sequence: CDR1 MNHEY, CDR2 SVGEGT. The CDR3 spans 12 residues. This CDR3 reads CASSYRGREQYF. CDR3 nucleotide sequence: TGTGCCAGCAGTTACAGGGGCCGGGAGCAGTACTTC.

CDR3 sequence: CASSLGIGHEQYF. CDR3 in DNA: TGTGCCAGCAGCTTAGGGATCGGCCACGAGCAGTACTTC. This chain joins TRBV7-2 and TRBJ2-7; D remains unclear. Germline V gene data show CDR1 as SGHTA and CDR2 as FQGNSA. This CDR3 has 13 residues. Deletions cut 1 base from V and 5 bases from J, with 9 bases between.